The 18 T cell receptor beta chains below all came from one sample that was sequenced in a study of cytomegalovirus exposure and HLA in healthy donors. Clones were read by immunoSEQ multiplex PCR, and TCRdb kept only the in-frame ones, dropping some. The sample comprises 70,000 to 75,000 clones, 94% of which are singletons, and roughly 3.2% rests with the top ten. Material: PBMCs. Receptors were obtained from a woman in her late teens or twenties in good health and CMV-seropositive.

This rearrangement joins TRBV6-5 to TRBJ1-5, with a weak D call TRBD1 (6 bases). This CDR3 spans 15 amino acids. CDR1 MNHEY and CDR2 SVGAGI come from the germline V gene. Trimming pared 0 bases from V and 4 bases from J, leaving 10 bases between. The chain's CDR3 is CASSYSTQGNQPQHF. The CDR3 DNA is TGTGCCAGCAGTTACTCGACGCAGGGGAATCAGCCCCAGCATTTT.

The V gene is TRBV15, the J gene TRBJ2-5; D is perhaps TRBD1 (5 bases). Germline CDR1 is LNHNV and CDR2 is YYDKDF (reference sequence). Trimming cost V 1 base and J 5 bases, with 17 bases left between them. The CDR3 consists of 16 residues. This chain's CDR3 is CATSRGGQGLWETQYF. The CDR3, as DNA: TGTGCCACCAGCAGAGGTGGCCAGGGATTGTGGGAGACCCAGTACTTC.

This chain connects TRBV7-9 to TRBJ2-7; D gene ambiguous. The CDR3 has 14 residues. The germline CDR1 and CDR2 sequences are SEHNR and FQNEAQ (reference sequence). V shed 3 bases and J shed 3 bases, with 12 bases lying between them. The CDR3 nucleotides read TGTGCCAGCAGCTTTACGACTGCGAACTACGAGCAGTACTTC. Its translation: CASSFTTANYEQYF.

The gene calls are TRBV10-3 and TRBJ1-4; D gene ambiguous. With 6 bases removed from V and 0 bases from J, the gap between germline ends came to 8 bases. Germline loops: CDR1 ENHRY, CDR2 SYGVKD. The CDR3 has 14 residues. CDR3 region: CAISPGTTNEKLFF. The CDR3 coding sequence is TGTGCCATCAGCCCAGGAACAACTAATGAAAAACTGTTTTTT.

The CDR3 region is CASSGRLDLGNEQFF. CDR3 nucleotide sequence: TGTGCCAGCAGCGGCAGACTAGATTTGGGCAATGAGCAGTTCTTC. This chain uses TRBV7-9 with TRBJ2-1; tentatively, D is TRBD2 (6 bases). This CDR3 is 15 amino acids long. V was clipped by 5 bases and J by 6 bases, with 17 bases between them. Germline V gene data show CDR1 as SEHNR and CDR2 as FQNEAQ (reference sequence).

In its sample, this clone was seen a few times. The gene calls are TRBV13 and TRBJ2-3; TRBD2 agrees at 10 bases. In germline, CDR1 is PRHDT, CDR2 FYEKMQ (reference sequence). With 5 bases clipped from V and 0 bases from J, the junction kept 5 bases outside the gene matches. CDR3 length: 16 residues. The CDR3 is CASSLNSGRSTDTQYF. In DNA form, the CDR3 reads TGTGCCAGCAGCCTCAATAGCGGGAGGAGCACAGATACGCAGTATTTT.

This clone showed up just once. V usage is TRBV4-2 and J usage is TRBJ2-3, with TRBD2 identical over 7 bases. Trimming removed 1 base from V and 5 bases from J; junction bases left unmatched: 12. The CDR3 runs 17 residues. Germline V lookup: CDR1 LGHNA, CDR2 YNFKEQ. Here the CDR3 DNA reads TGTGCCAGCAGCCAAGCGTTGGGGGGGGATTTTGGAGATACGCAGTATTTT. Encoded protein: CASSQALGGDFGDTQYF.

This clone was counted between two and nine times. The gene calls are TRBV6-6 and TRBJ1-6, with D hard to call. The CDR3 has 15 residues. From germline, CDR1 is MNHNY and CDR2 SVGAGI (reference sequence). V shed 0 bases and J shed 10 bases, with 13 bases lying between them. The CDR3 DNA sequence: TGTGCCAGCAGTTACTCGGGAGGGTCCTCCTCACCCCTCCACTTT. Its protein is CASSYSGGSSSPLHF.

This CDR3 is CASSDPPGSTEAFF. In DNA form, the CDR3 reads TGTGCCAGCAGTGATCCCCCGGGGTCCACTGAAGCTTTCTTT. This chain connects TRBV2 to TRBJ1-1, with D uncertain. The CDR3 spans 14 residues. V gave up 3 bases and J gave up 4 bases, with 12 bases separating them. CDR1 and CDR2 from the germline V gene are SNHLY and FYNNEI.

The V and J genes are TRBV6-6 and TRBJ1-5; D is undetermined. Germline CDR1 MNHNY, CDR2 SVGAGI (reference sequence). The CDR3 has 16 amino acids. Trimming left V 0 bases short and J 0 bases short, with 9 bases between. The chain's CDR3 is CASSYSSGYSNQPQHF. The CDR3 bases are TGTGCCAGCAGTTACTCATCGGGGTATAGCAATCAGCCCCAGCATTTT.

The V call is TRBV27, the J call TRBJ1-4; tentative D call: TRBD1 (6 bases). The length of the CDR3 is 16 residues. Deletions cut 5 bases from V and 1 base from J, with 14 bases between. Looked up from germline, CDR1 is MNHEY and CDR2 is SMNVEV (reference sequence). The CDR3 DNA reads TGTGCCAGCAGTACAAACAGGGCCCTAACTAATGAAAAACTGTTTTTT. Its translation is CASSTNRALTNEKLFF. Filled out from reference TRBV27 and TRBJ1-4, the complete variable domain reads EAQVTQNPRYLITVTGKKLTVTCSQNMNHEYMSWYRQDPGLGLRQIYYSMNVEVTDKGDVPEGYKVSRKEKRNFPLILESPSPNQTSLYFCASSTNRALTNEKLFFGSGTQLSVL.

The CDR3 DNA sequence: TGCGCCAGCAGCCCTAGACAGGGGAAGTGGACTGAAGCTTTCTTT. Residues: CASSPRQGKWTEAFF. The chain combines TRBV5-1 with TRBJ1-1; TRBD1 matches at 8 bases. Trimming at V came to 4 bases and at J to 5 bases, leaving 10 bases not matched to a gene. The CDR3 runs to 15 residues. Germline CDR1 is SGHRS and CDR2 is YFSETQ.

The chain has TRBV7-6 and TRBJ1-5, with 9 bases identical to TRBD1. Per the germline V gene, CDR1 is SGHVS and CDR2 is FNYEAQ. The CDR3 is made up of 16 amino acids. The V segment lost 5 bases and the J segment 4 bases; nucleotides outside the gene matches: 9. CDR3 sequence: CASSLGDRDGNQPQHF. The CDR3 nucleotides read TGTGCCAGCAGCCTAGGGGACAGGGATGGGAATCAGCCCCAGCATTTT.

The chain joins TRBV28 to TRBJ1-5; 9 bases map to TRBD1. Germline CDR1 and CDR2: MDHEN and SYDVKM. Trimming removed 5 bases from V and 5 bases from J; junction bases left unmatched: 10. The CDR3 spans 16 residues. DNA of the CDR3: TGTGCCAGCAGTAATACAGGGGGCGGGAACCATCAGCCCCAGCATTTT. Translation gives CASSNTGGGNHQPQHF.

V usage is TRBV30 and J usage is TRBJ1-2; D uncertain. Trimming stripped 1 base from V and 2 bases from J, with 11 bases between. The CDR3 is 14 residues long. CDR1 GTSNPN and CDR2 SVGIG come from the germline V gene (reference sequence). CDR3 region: CAWSASTTNYGYTF. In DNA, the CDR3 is TGTGCCTGGAGTGCCTCGACAACCAACTATGGCTACACCTTC.

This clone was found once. The CDR3: CASSIVGKTDSNQPQHF. CDR3 nucleotide sequence: TGTGCCAGTAGTATAGTCGGTAAGACAGATAGCAATCAGCCCCAGCATTTT. The chain joins TRBV19 to TRBJ1-5; D might be TRBD1 (5 bases). CDR1 and CDR2 (germline): LNHDA, SQIVND (reference sequence). This CDR3 is 17 amino acids long. The germline V and J ends were trimmed by 1 base and 0 bases, with 13 bases remaining between them.

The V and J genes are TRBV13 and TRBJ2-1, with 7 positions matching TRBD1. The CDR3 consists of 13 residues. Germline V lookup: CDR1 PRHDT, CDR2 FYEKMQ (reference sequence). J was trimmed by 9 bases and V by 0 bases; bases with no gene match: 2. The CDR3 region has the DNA TGTGCCAGCAGCTTAGGGACAGGGTTTGAGCAGTTCTTC. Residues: CASSLGTGFEQFF. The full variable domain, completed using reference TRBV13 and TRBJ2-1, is AAGVIQSPRHLIKEKRETATLKCYPIPRHDTVYWYQQGPGQDPQFLISFYEKMQSDKGSIPDRFSAQQFSDYHSELNMSSLELGDSALYFCASSLGTGFEQFFGPGTRLTVL.

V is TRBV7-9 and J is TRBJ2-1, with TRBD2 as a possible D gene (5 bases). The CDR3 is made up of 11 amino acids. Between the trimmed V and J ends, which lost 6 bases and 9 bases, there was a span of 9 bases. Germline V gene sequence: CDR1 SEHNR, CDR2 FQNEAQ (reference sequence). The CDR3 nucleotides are TGTGCCAGCAGGGTAGCGACTGAGCAGTTCTTC. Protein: CASRVATEQFF.